The source of this T cell receptor (beta chain) is a study of sequential checkpoint blockade in melanoma. Study as a whole: First-line arms were nivolumab then ipilimumab, or the reverse, randomized 1:1. Both treatment sequences were followed by maintenance nivolumab.

With 4 bases removed from V and 2 bases from J, the gap between germline ends came to 12 bases. The CDR3 has 14 residues. CDR1 is MNHEY, CDR2 SVGAGI, per germline. Sequenced by immunoSEQ multiplex PCR; TCRdb stores in-frame clones only, minus some. Counted here are some 3,500 clones, around 52% occurring once; the ten biggest clones make up about 20%. Stated treatment: randomized to nivolumab then ipilimumab (arm A) or the reverse (arm B). Patients had received no earlier DNA-damaging chemotherapy. From thawed PBMCs, live CD3+CD8+ cells negative for CD19 and CD56 were sorted. This sequence was found in a human patient with melanoma. Some clones in this sample may be carry-over from other donors' samples. The specimen was CD8+ T cells sorted from blood (inferred from file names), collected from a patient given nivolumab and ipilimumab in sequence. V and J are TRBV6-5 and TRBJ2-7; tentative D call: TRBD2 (5 bases). Written as DNA, the CDR3 is TGTGCCAGCAGTTCACTAACCGGGACCTACGAGCAGTACTTC. It specifies CASSSLTGTYEQYF.